This is a list of T cell receptor beta chains from one sample in a study of shared clonotypes between healthy human individuals. Clones were sequenced by immunoSEQ multiplex PCR, and TCRdb holds only the in-frame ones, with some missing. The table includes hundreds of thousands of clones, around three quarters detected once. Sequencing was performed on memory CD4+ T cells sorted from blood. These receptors were obtained from a woman aged 25 to 39 in good health. Both conserved end residues are trimmed from each CDR3. Fields, in order: V gene, CDR3 protein.

>TRBV20-1
SAPPGHTQY
>TRBV28
ASRPDKVREAF
>TRBV4-2
ASSQEIVRTGELF
>TRBV19
ASSMAYGQWAYEQY
>TRBV7-2
ASSPQGDQPQH
>TRBV4-2
ASSQDAGQGPSGANVLT
>TRBV5-1
ASSSAGGTEAF
>TRBV4-1
ASSRGVVAGSYEQY
>TRBV14
ASSLRGGAGELF
>TRBV7-2
ASSLEWAARQQY
>TRBV19
ASSGSSYNEQF
>TRBV9
ASSETGGPYSEQY
>TRBV2
ASVGLALGETQY
>TRBV21-1
ASSKERARETEQY
>TRBV18
ASSSDYLSTDTQY
>TRBV21-1
ASLDRAGNTIY
>TRBV5-8
ASSFDSHNEQF
>TRBV10-2
ASKLTGDTEAF
>TRBV6-5
ASRRQEGIYEQY
>TRBV7-7
ASSAAPGGEQY
>TRBV10-3
AIRAGAVYEQY
>TRBV19
ASRTGESLSYGYT
>TRBV28
ASSRTTGNYGYT
>TRBV5-5
ASSLPLAIGETDTQY
>TRBV19
ASQQGVSTDTQY
>TRBV6-6
ASSSPGQSAYEQY
>TRBV7-9
ASSLVTEAF
>TRBV15
ATSQPIVGSEAF
>TRBV5-1
ASSLGTESNIQY
>TRBV7-9
ASSSTSGSFGGELF
>TRBV25-1
ASSEGQELYTEAF
>TRBV28
ASTRRQAPYEQY
>TRBV11-3
ASSLARQGSPSYGYT
>TRBV10-1
ASSDSGGETQY
>TRBV19
ASRTEAF
>TRBV19
ASSIGRQGGPPQH
>TRBV29-1
SVNRGRQYNEQF
>TRBV10-2
ASRGRAYEQY
>TRBV28
ASSFQNTGELF
>TRBV18
ASSKTSGGIHYNEQF
>TRBV6-5
ASSYSRDRPQY
>TRBV7-2
ASSLTGGGPGFEQY
>TRBV27
ASAPGYADTQY
>TRBV10-3
AIRTGVSASSSYNEQF
>TRBV7-8
ASSLGQFNEQF
>TRBV27
ASSSTDSSYNEQF
>TRBV4-1
ASSLKAGDSYEQY
>TRBV11-2
ASSLGWQGRNTIY
>TRBV11-2
ASSVGTNQETQY
>TRBV11-1
ASSTRQGKSGNQPQH
>TRBV4-1
ASSQDGEGSVQPQH
>TRBV11-1
ASSFRTGGEQY
>TRBV6-5
ASSSLQGWNTEAF
>TRBV6-5
ASSQEGYGYT
>TRBV15
ATSRRTGHEQY